These T cell receptor beta chains were read from a single sample in a study of regulatory T cells in long-lasting Graves disease. Via MiXCR, TCRdb re-called the multiplex PCR reads, giving one row per CDR3 protein. The sample carries roughly 420,000 distinct CDR3 sequences, about 16% recorded once. The sample in question was peripheral blood mononuclear cells (PBMCs), obtained at new diagnosis, from a patient treated with antithyroid drugs. Every receptor here comes from a female donor with Graves disease. CDR3s include the opening cysteine and the closing phenylalanine or tryptophan. The order of the fields is V gene, D gene, clone size, J gene, CDR3 protein, CDR3 DNA. The D gene is left open where the match is weak. Where a row states a size, it is once, few, many or the class of an expanded clone; other rows omit it.

TRBV6-9	TRBD2	.	TRBJ2-1	CASSYPSRSGRGNEQFF	TGTGCCAGCAGTTACCCCTCGAGGAGCGGGAGGGGTAATGAGCAGTTCTTC
TRBV15	.	.	TRBJ1-5	CATSRAPGFIQAHNQPQHF	TGTGCCACCAGCAGAGCCCCGGGGTTCATACAGGCACACAATCAGCCCCAGCATTTT
TRBV30	.	.	TRBJ1-2	CAWSVRKGNYGYTF	TGTGCCTGGAGTGTACGAAAGGGAAACTATGGCTACACCTTC
TRBV7-8	.	many	TRBJ2-1	CASSLYPVGNSYNEQFF	TGTGCCAGCAGCCTATATCCGGTTGGAAACTCCTACAATGAGCAGTTCTTC
TRBV7-9	TRBD2	few	TRBJ2-3	CASSLAREVDTQYF	TGTGCCAGCAGCCTAGCACGGGAGGTGGATACGCAGTATTTT
TRBV29-1	TRBD2	many	TRBJ2-1	CSVRGTRGRNEQFF	TGCAGCGTTCGAGGGACTAGAGGACGCAATGAGCAGTTCTTC
TRBV18	.	many	TRBJ2-3	CASSGRTNTDTQYF	TGTGCCAGCTCCGGAAGAACCAACACAGATACGCAGTATTTT
TRBV7-6	.	many	TRBJ1-1	CASSRTGQPNTEAFF	TGTGCCAGCAGCCGTACCGGACAGCCAAACACTGAAGCTTTCTTT
TRBV7-9	.	.	TRBJ1-1	CASRRLRTEAFF	TGTGCCAGCCGGAGACTGCGCACTGAAGCTTTCTTT
TRBV11-3	TRBD2	many	TRBJ2-1	CASSLGRTSGRDEQFF	TGTGCCAGCAGCTTAGGAAGAACTAGCGGGAGAGATGAGCAGTTCTTC
TRBV9	.	many	TRBJ1-5	CASSPAAGGSGQPQHF	TGTGCCAGCAGCCCAGCGGCCGGGGGTTCTGGTCAGCCCCAGCATTTT
TRBV5-1	TRBD2	.	TRBJ2-7	CASSLTLAGDVSYEQYF	TGCGCCAGCAGCCTTACTCTAGCGGGAGATGTTTCCTACGAGCAGTACTTC
TRBV7-6	.	.	TRBJ2-7	CASSPSGGVEQYF	TGTGCCAGCAGCCCCTCCGGAGGGGTCGAGCAGTACTTC
TRBV7-2	TRBD2	.	TRBJ2-3	CACSGDGRARDTQYF	TGTGCCTGCTCTGGGGACGGGAGGGCCAGAGATACGCAGTATTTT
TRBV7-9	.	many	TRBJ2-7	CASSPTGRRSSYEQYF	TGTGCCAGCAGCCCTACGGGACGGAGGAGCTCCTACGAGCAGTACTTC
TRBV20-1	.	many	TRBJ1-1	CSARVGTDQAFF	TGCAGTGCTAGAGTAGGGACGGATCAAGCTTTCTTT
TRBV28	.	many	TRBJ2-2	CASSFPRGGTGELFF	TGTGCCAGCAGTTTTCCCAGGGGGGGCACCGGGGAGCTGTTTTTT
TRBV19	TRBD1	many	TRBJ1-1	CASNKARDRMNTEAFF	TGTGCCAGTAACAAAGCACGGGACAGAATGAACACTGAAGCTTTCTTT
TRBV12-3/TRBV12-4	.	many	TRBJ2-7	CASSSRGTYEQYF	TGTGCCAGCAGCTCCCGGGGGACCTACGAGCAGTACTTC
TRBV12-3/TRBV12-4	.	many	TRBJ2-7	CASRPSGADEQYF	TGTGCCAGCAGACCATCGGGGGCGGACGAGCAGTACTTC
TRBV18	TRBD2	.	TRBJ2-3	CASSRIPGLQDTQYF	TGTGCCAGCTCACGCATACCGGGACTACAAGATACGCAGTATTTT
TRBV3-1	.	many	TRBJ2-2	CASSSGMQGTGELFF	TGTGCCAGCAGCTCCGGGATGCAGGGCACCGGGGAGCTGTTTTTT
TRBV7-3	TRBD1	many	TRBJ1-6	CASSLNPQGGFSPLHF	TGTGCCAGCAGCTTAAACCCTCAGGGGGGTTTCTCACCCCTCCACTTT
TRBV12-3/TRBV12-4	TRBD1	many	TRBJ2-7	CASSLRTGAYEQYF	TGTGCCAGCAGTTTAAGGACAGGGGCCTACGAGCAGTACTTC
TRBV9	TRBD2	.	TRBJ2-7	CASSVKREAFIYEQYF	TGTGCCAGCAGCGTTAAGCGGGAGGCCTTTATCTACGAGCAGTACTTC
TRBV12-3/TRBV12-4	TRBD2	many	TRBJ2-7	CASSSGLADASYEQYF	TGTGCCAGCAGTTCGGGACTAGCTGACGCTTCCTACGAGCAGTACTTC
TRBV28	.	many	TRBJ1-5	CASSYRRNHQPQHF	TGTGCCAGCAGTTACCGGAGGAATCATCAGCCCCAGCATTTT
TRBV10-2	.	few	TRBJ1-3	CASSGLTRPGAGNTIYF	TGCGCCAGCAGTGGTCTAACCCGTCCGGGGGCCGGAAACACCATATATTTT
TRBV7-2	TRBD2	many	TRBJ2-1	CASSFGTRSLVDEQFF	TGTGCCAGCAGCTTCGGGACTAGGAGCTTAGTCGATGAGCAGTTCTTC
TRBV7-2	TRBD1	.	TRBJ2-5	CASSFRAGTATQETQYF	TGTGCCAGCAGCTTCCGAGCCGGGACAGCAACGCAAGAGACCCAGTACTTC
TRBV27	.	few	TRBJ2-5	CASSLMGSSETQYF	TGTGCCAGCAGTTTAATGGGTAGTAGCGAGACCCAGTACTTC
TRBV10-3	.	.	TRBJ1-2	CAISESGAGRPYGYTF	TGTGCCATCAGCGAATCCGGGGCCGGGCGACCCTATGGCTACACCTTC
TRBV4-1	TRBD1	.	TRBJ2-1	CASSQYEVGGTGDNNEQFF	TGCGCCAGCAGCCAATATGAGGTTGGCGGGACAGGGGATAACAATGAGCAGTTCTTC
TRBV5-5	.	many	TRBJ1-4	CASSAGHNEKLFF	TGTGCCAGCAGCGCGGGACACAATGAAAAACTGTTTTTT
TRBV7-8	.	.	TRBJ2-1	CASSLDLDRYNEQFF	TGTGCCAGCAGCTTAGACCTAGATAGATACAATGAGCAGTTCTTC
TRBV14	.	many	TRBJ2-2	CASSHPRDSRNTGELFF	TGTGCCAGCAGCCACCCCCGGGACTCGCGGAACACCGGGGAGCTGTTTTTT
TRBV9	.	few	TRBJ2-1	CASSVGFLNEQFF	TGTGCCAGCAGCGTAGGCTTTCTCAATGAGCAGTTCTTC
TRBV2	TRBD2	many	TRBJ2-1	CASSEGQRDYNEQFF	TGTGCCAGCAGTGAAGGCCAGCGGGACTACAATGAGCAGTTCTTC
TRBV4-2	TRBD1	few	TRBJ1-1	CASSQSDRGRTEAFF	TGTGCCAGCAGCCAGTCGGACAGGGGAAGGACTGAAGCTTTCTTT
TRBV2	TRBD1	many	TRBJ1-5	CASTQGTGGQPQHF	TGTGCCAGCACTCAAGGAACAGGGGGGCAGCCCCAGCATTTT
TRBV29-1	TRBD2	many	TRBJ2-3	CSAAGTSGGTDTQYF	TGCAGCGCCGCGGGGACTAGCGGGGGCACAGATACGCAGTATTTT
TRBV28	TRBD2	many	TRBJ2-1	CASSSTAQTSGRQFF	TGTGCCAGCAGTTCCACTGCCCAGACTAGCGGGAGGCAGTTCTTC
TRBV5-1	TRBD1	many	TRBJ1-1	CASSLAGQGSEAFF	TGCGCCAGCAGCTTGGCGGGACAGGGGTCTGAAGCTTTCTTT
TRBV11-1	TRBD2	.	TRBJ2-3	CASSSGGGQMTDTQYF	TGTGCCAGCAGCTCGGGGGGGGGGCAAATGACAGATACGCAGTATTTT
TRBV4-1	.	many	TRBJ1-5	CASSQVRADNQPQHF	TGCGCCAGCAGCCAAGTCAGGGCGGACAATCAGCCCCAGCATTTT
TRBV3-1	.	many	TRBJ1-5	CASSPDRRNQPQHF	TGTGCCAGCAGCCCTGACAGGAGAAATCAGCCCCAGCATTTT
TRBV2	TRBD1	.	TRBJ2-5	CASVRSPAGGLGKETQYF	TGTGCCAGCGTACGGTCGCCAGCAGGGGGCCTGGGGAAAGAGACCCAGTACTTC
TRBV20-1	.	many	TRBJ2-3	CSACNVGDGDTQYF	TGCAGTGCTTGTAACGTGGGAGATGGAGATACGCAGTATTTT
TRBV6-1	.	many	TRBJ1-1	CASTAVTEAFF	TGTGCCAGCACGGCCGTCACTGAAGCTTTCTTT